One and the same sample provided the 7 T cell receptor beta chains below, sequenced in a study of early T cells in non-severe SARS-CoV-2 infection. TCRdb re-derived calls from the 5' RACE reads in MiXCR, one entry per CDR3 protein. The data contain some 81,000 distinct CDR3 sequences, over 9% of them singletons. The material sequenced was whole blood. Receptors originate from an adult who was a healthcare worker with PCR-confirmed SARS-CoV-2 infection or an uninfected control (not recorded which).

This clonotype showed up just a few times. CDR3 coding DNA: TGTGCCAGCAGAGTCAGACCGAATGAAAAACTGTTTTTT. Its protein product is CASRVRPNEKLFF. The chain is built from TRBV27 and TRBJ1-4; no definite D call. Germline V gene data show CDR1 as MNHEY and CDR2 as SMNVEV (reference sequence). The CDR3 sequence is 13 residues long. V lost 6 bases and J 5 bases, leaving 10 bases between the germline ends. The full variable domain, in which reference TRBV27 and TRBJ1-4 provide the parts outside the CDR3, is EAQVTQNPRYLITVTGKKLTVTCSQNMNHEYMSWYRQDPGLGLRQIYYSMNVEVTDKGDVPEGYKVSRKEKRNFPLILESPSPNQTSLYFCASRVRPNEKLFFGSGTQLSVL.

This clonotype was observed many times. The chain uses TRBV28 and TRBJ1-6; D is perhaps TRBD1 (6 bases). The CDR3 has 15 amino acids. V was pared by 8 bases and J by 9 bases, with 20 bases between. Germline assignment: CDR1 MDHEN and CDR2 SYDVKM. The CDR3 spells CASRGPGDLGSPLHF. In nucleotides, the CDR3 is TGTGCCAGCCGAGGGCCAGGGGACCTAGGTTCACCCCTCCACTTT.

This clonotype showed up just a few times. V usage is TRBV3-1 and J usage is TRBJ1-1; D remains unclear. The V and J ends lost 1 base and 1 base respectively, with 13 bases between them. Germline CDR1 and CDR2: LGHDT and YNNKEL (reference sequence). The CDR3 sequence is 16 residues long. CDR3 nucleotide sequence: TGTGCCAGCAGCCAAGTTAGCGAAACCGGGAACACTGAAGCTTTCTTT. Amino acids: CASSQVSETGNTEAFF.

This clonotype was counted ten times or more. The V gene is TRBV6-6, the J gene TRBJ1-1; D unclear. V gave up 8 bases and J gave up 5 bases, with 9 bases separating them. Germline CDR1 is MNHNY and CDR2 is SVGAGI (reference sequence). The CDR3 runs to 11 residues. CDR3 protein: CASALETEAFF. The DNA of the CDR3 is TGTGCCAGCGCTTTAGAAACTGAAGCTTTCTTT.

In its sample, this clonotype was seen many times. The chain employs TRBV27 and TRBJ1-5; tentatively, D is TRBD1 (6 bases). V was pared by 6 bases and J by 7 bases, with 19 bases between. Germline lookup yields CDR1 MNHEY and CDR2 SMNVEV (reference sequence). The CDR3 has 15 residues. DNA of the CDR3: TGTGCCAGCAGACCCTCACTAGGAGGGGGACAGCCCCAGCATTTT. Protein: CASRPSLGGGQPQHF.

The CDR3 reads CSARSSQGPLTWNTEAFF. The CDR3 nucleotides read TGCAGTGCTAGGAGCTCACAGGGTCCCTTAACCTGGAACACTGAAGCTTTCTTT. The chain carries TRBV20-1 and TRBJ1-1; possible D gene TRBD1, 6 bases. Germline V gene lookup returns CDR1 DFQATT and CDR2 SNEGSKA (reference sequence). V lost 3 bases and J 1 base, leaving 24 bases between the germline ends. CDR3 length: 18 residues.

This clonotype came up many times. The chain joins TRBV28 to TRBJ2-7; D is possibly TRBD2 (5 bases). The CDR3 loop spans 15 amino acids. V lost 3 bases and J lost 2, with 14 bases in between. The germline V gene has CDR1 MDHEN and CDR2 SYDVKM. The CDR3 DNA sequence: TGTGCCAGCAGTTTTCAGTCCCTCGGGACCTACGAGCAGTACTTC. Encoded protein: CASSFQSLGTYEQYF.